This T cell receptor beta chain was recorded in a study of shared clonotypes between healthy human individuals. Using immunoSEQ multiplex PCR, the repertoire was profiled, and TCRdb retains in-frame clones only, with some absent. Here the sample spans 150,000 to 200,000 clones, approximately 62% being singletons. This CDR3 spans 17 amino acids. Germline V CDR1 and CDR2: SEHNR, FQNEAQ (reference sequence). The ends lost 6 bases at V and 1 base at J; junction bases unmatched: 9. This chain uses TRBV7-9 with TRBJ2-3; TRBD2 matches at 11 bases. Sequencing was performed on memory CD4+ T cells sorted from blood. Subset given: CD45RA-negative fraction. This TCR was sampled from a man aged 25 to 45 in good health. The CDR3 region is CASREVLSGRGTDTQYF. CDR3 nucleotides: TGTGCCAGCAGGGAGGTACTTAGCGGGAGGGGCACAGATACGCAGTATTTT.